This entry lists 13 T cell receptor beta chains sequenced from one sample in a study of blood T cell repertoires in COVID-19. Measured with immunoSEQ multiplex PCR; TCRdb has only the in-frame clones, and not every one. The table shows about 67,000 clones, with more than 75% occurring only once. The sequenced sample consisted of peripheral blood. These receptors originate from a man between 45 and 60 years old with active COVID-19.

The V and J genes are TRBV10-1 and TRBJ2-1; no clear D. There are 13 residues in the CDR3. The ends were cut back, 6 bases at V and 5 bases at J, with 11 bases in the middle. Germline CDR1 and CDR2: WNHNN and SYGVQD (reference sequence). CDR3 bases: TGCGCCAGCAGGTCCCCACAGAACAATGAGCAGTTCTTC. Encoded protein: CASRSPQNNEQFF.

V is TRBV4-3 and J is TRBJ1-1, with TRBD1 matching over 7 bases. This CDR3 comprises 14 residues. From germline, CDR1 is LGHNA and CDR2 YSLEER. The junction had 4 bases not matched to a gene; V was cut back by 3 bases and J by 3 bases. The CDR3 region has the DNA TGCGCCAGCAGCCAGGAAACAGGGGACACTGAAGCTTTCTTT. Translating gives CASSQETGDTEAFF.

CDR3 in DNA: TGTGCTAGTGGTTTGGTAGTCAGGGTCAATCAGCCCCAGCATTTT. It yields the protein CASGLVVRVNQPQHF. V is TRBV12-5 and J is TRBJ1-5, with D tentatively TRBD1 (5 bases). The CDR3 is made up of 15 amino acids. Germline-derived CDR1 and CDR2 are LGHNT and FRNRAP. The ends were cut back, 0 bases at V and 3 bases at J, with 9 bases in the middle.

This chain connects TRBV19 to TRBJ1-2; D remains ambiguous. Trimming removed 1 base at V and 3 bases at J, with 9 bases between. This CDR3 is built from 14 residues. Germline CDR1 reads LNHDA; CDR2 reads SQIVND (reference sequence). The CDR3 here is CASSIAAGHYGYTF. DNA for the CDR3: TGTGCCAGTAGTATAGCCGCCGGTCACTATGGCTACACCTTC. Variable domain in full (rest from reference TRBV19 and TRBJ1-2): DGGITQSPKYLFRKEGQNVTLSCEQNLNHDAMYWYRQDPGQGLRLIYYSQIVNDFQKGDIAEGYSVSREKKESFPLTVTSAQKNPTAFYLCASSIAAGHYGYTFGSGTRLTVV.

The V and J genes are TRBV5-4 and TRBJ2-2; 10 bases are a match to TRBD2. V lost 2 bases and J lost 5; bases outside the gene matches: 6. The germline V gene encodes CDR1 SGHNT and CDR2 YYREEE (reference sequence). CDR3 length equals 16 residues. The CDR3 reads CASSFLAGAGTGELFF. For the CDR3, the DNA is TGTGCCAGCAGCTTTCTAGCGGGAGCGGGGACCGGGGAGCTGTTTTTT.

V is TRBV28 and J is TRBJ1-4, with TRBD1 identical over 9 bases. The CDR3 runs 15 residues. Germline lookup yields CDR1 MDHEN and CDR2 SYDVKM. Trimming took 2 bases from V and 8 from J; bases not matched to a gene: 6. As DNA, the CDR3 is TGTGCCAGCAGTTTAACAGGGACAGGGAAAGAAAAACTGTTTTTT. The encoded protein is CASSLTGTGKEKLFF. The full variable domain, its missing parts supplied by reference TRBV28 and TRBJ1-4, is DVKVTQSSRYLVKRTGEKVFLECVQDMDHENMFWYRQDPGLGLRLIYFSYDVKMKEKGDIPEGYSVSREKKERFSLILESASTNQTSMYLCASSLTGTGKEKLFFGSGTQLSVL.

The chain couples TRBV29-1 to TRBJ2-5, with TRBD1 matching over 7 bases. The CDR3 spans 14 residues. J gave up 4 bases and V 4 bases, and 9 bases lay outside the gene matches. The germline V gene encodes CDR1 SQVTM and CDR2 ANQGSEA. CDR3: CSVGTGGGRETQYF. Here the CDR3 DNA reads TGCAGCGTTGGGACAGGTGGAGGTCGAGAGACCCAGTACTTC.

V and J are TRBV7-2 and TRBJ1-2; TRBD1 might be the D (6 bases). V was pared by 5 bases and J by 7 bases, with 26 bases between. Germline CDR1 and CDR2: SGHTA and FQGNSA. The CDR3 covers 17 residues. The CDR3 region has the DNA TGTGCCAGCAGCACCTTGGGAGCAGGGGCCCAAGTAACTGGCTACACCTTC. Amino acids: CASSTLGAGAQVTGYTF. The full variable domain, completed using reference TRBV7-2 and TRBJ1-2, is GAGVSQSPSNKVTEKGKDVELRCDPISGHTALYWYRQSLGQGLEFLIYFQGNSAPDKSGLPSDRFSAERTGGSVSTLTIQRTQQEDSAVYLCASSTLGAGAQVTGYTFGSGTRLTVV.

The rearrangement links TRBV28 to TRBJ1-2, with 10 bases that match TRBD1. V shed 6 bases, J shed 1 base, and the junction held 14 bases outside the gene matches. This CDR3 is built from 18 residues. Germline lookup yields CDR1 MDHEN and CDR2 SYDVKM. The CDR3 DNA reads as TGTGCCAGCAGCCCTATCTTTGGGACAGGGGCATTTAACTATGGCTACACCTTC. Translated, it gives CASSPIFGTGAFNYGYTF.

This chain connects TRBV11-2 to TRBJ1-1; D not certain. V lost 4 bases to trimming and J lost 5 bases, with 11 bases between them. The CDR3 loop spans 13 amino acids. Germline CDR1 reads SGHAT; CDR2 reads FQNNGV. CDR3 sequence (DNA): TGTGCCAGCAGCTCACAAGGAGGGACTGAAGCTTTCTTT. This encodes CASSSQGGTEAFF.

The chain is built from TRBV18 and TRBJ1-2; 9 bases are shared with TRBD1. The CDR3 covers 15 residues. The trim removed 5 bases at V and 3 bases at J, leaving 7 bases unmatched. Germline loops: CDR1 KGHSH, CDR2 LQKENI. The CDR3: CASSSGQGVDYGYTF. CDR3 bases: TGTGCCAGCTCATCGGGACAGGGCGTAGACTATGGCTACACCTTC.

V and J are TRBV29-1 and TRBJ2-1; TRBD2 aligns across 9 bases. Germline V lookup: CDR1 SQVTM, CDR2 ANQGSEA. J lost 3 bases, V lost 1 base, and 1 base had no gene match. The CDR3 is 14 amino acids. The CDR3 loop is CSVEGSGGYNEQFF. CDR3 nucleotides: TGCAGCGTTGAAGGTAGCGGGGGCTACAATGAGCAGTTCTTC.

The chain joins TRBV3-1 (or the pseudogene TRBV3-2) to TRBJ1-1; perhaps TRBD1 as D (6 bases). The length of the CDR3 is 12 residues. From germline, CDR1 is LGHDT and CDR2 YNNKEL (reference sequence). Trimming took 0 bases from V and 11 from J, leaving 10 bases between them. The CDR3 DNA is TGTGCCAGCAGCCAAGAGGGGGCGAGCGCTTTCTTT. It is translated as CASSQEGASAFF.